The sequence of this T cell receptor (beta chain) was determined in a study of blood T cell repertoires in COVID-19. Study summary: Donors in the United States, Italy and Spain gave samples during acute or convalescent COVID-19. The cDNA or gDNA used as material had been derived from T cells, B-cell-depleted T cells, or PBMCs.

The authors' processing: Estimates of nucleated cell counts were drawn from the amplification of reference gene primers. Repertoires were generated with immunoSEQ multiplex PCR, while TCRdb's copy carries only in-frame clones and drops some. V and J calls and clone size are copied from that table; D and trimming were computed from the DNA. The repertoire consists of 290,000 or so clones, with approximately 90% occurring once and the leading ten covering approximately 2.1%. The CDR3 is 12 amino acids. The V gene's germline CDR1 is SEHNR and CDR2 FQNEAQ (reference sequence). Trimming removed 1 base at V and 10 bases at J, with 10 bases between.

The specimen was peripheral blood. The rearrangement joins TRBV7-9 to TRBJ1-1; no definite D call. This TCR was sampled from a woman aged 30 to 39 with COVID-19, enrolled during active disease. The CDR3 loop reads CASSLDGEGAFF. CDR3 in DNA: TGTGCCAGCAGCTTAGATGGGGAGGGAGCTTTCTTT.